This entry concerns a single T cell receptor (beta chain). Other nucleotide sequences in the sample specify the same CDR3. This sample stems from a study of shared clonotypes between healthy human individuals. Measured with immunoSEQ multiplex PCR; TCRdb has only the in-frame clones, and not every one. Found here are about 2.3 million clones, roughly 90% of them singletons; the top ten hold around 0.4%. The sample comprised naive CD4+ T cells from PBMCs. The subset is: CD45RA+ positively selected. The sequence came from a man aged 18 to 30 in good health. Some clones in this sample may be carry-over from other donors' samples.

CDR3 residues: CASSYGYNEQFF. The CDR3, as DNA: TGTGCCAGCAGTTACGGCTACAATGAGCAGTTCTTC. The chain links TRBV6-6 to TRBJ2-1; D is uncertain. The germline gives CDR1 MNHNY, CDR2 SVGAGI (reference sequence). V was clipped by 2 bases and J by 3 bases, with 2 bases between them. This CDR3 region has 12 residues.